This TCR beta chain was captured by sequencing in a study of cytotoxic CD8 clonotypes in ibrutinib-treated CLL. About the research overall: The patients, about a dozen relapsed/refractory and about 14 treatment-naive, included fewer than 18 who were IGHV unmutated. When averaged across all of the samples, the counts came to approximately 280,000 productive templates and about 95,000 productive rearrangements.

Data came from immunoSEQ multiplex PCR; TCRdb stores just in-frame clones and leaves some out. This table has approximately 150,000 clones, under 85% appearing once. Points on this clone: The target antigen is unknown.

In germline, CDR1 is MNHNY, CDR2 SVGAGI (reference sequence). The V and J ends lost 6 bases and 6 bases, in that order; junction bases with no gene match: 11. The CDR3 totals 15 residues. The study's findings and limits: Researchers report that baseline clonality outpaced age-matched healthy donors and tracked circulating CD8+ T-cell counts. Clonality went higher at ibrutinib response and then dropped back toward baseline at progression.

This receptor was taken from a human donor with chronic lymphocytic leukemia. The source was PBMCs, collected after 24 months of ibrutinib treatment. The chain combines TRBV6-6 with TRBJ2-7; 10 nucleotides match TRBD1. CDR3 coding DNA: TGTGCCAGCAGCCTCGGCGGGACAGGGGTCGGCGAGCAGTACTTC. It specifies CASSLGGTGVGEQYF.